Listed below are T cell receptor beta chains from one sample, sequenced in a study of cytomegalovirus exposure and HLA in healthy donors. The protocol was immunoSEQ multiplex PCR, while the TCRdb copy is restricted to in-frame clones and leaves out a portion. Here the sample spans under 200,000 clones, over 70% being singletons. The sample comprised PBMCs. These receptors originate from a woman aged 50 to 60 in good health and CMV-seronegative. Each CDR3 is given with its conserved first and last residue. D genes are given only for firm matches. Clone size, where shown, is once, few, many, or a class for clones that have expanded.

D gene: NA
J gene: TRBJ1-2
V gene: TRBV29-1
clone size: NA
CDR3 DNA: TGCAGCGTTGAAGTGGCTCGTGGGGGCGGCAACTATGGCTACACCTTC
CDR3 protein: CSVEVARGGGNYGYTF

D gene: NA
J gene: TRBJ2-6
V gene: TRBV9
clone size: NA
CDR3 DNA: TGTGCCAGAGGAGTACAGGGTTCCTCTGGGGCCAACGTCCTGACTTTC
CDR3 protein: CARGVQGSSGANVLTF

D gene: TRBD2
J gene: TRBJ2-2
V gene: TRBV18
clone size: NA
CDR3 DNA: TGTGCCAGCTCACGGGCTAGCGGGAATCCCGGGGAGCTGTTTTTT
CDR3 protein: CASSRASGNPGELFF

D gene: TRBD2
J gene: TRBJ2-7
V gene: TRBV6-5
clone size: NA
CDR3 DNA: TGTGCCAGCAGTCCTACTAGCGGGAGAGGCTACGAGCAGTACTTC
CDR3 protein: CASSPTSGRGYEQYF

D gene: NA
J gene: TRBJ1-4
V gene: TRBV15
clone size: NA
CDR3 DNA: TGTGCCACCAGCAGAGTGGGCAGGGTAGACGAAAAACTGTTTTTT
CDR3 protein: CATSRVGRVDEKLFF

D gene: NA
J gene: TRBJ1-1
V gene: TRBV10-1
clone size: NA
CDR3 DNA: TGCGCCAGCAGTGGAGGTATGAACACTGAAGCTTTCTTT
CDR3 protein: CASSGGMNTEAFF

D gene: NA
J gene: TRBJ1-1
V gene: TRBV4-1
clone size: NA
CDR3 DNA: TGCGCCAGCAGCCAAGAAATACAGAGTGAAGCTTTCTTT
CDR3 protein: CASSQEIQSEAFF

D gene: NA
J gene: TRBJ2-5
V gene: TRBV29-1
clone size: NA
CDR3 DNA: TGCAGCGTGACTCCCACGACTAGACGGGCGACCCAGTACTTC
CDR3 protein: CSVTPTTRRATQYF

D gene: NA
J gene: TRBJ2-7
V gene: TRBV7-2
clone size: few
CDR3 DNA: TGTGCCAGCAGCTTAGTCGGGAGCTCCTACGAGCAGTACTTC
CDR3 protein: CASSLVGSSYEQYF

D gene: TRBD2
J gene: TRBJ2-3
V gene: TRBV11-2
clone size: NA
CDR3 DNA: TGTGCCAGCAGCTTAGCGGGAGGCGCACGCACAGATACGCAGTATTTT
CDR3 protein: CASSLAGGARTDTQYF

D gene: TRBD1
J gene: TRBJ2-7
V gene: TRBV4-1
clone size: few
CDR3 DNA: TGCGCCAGCAGCCAAAACGCCAGGGGGAGCCCCTACGAGCAGTACTTC
CDR3 protein: CASSQNARGSPYEQYF

D gene: NA
J gene: TRBJ1-2
V gene: TRBV6-5
clone size: few
CDR3 DNA: TGTGCCAGCGGTCGCGTTAACTATGGCTACACCTTC
CDR3 protein: CASGRVNYGYTF

D gene: NA
J gene: TRBJ1-1
V gene: TRBV5-4
clone size: few
CDR3 DNA: TGTGCCAGCAGCATTCTAAACAGGGACACTGAAGCTTTCTTT
CDR3 protein: CASSILNRDTEAFF

D gene: NA
J gene: TRBJ1-2
V gene: TRBV5-4
clone size: NA
CDR3 DNA: TGTGCCAGCAGCTGGGGCCAGGATTATGGCTACACCTTC
CDR3 protein: CASSWGQDYGYTF

D gene: NA
J gene: TRBJ2-1
V gene: TRBV19
clone size: NA
CDR3 DNA: TGTGCCAGTAGTATACGTGGGAGAAGTAATGAGCAGTTCTTC
CDR3 protein: CASSIRGRSNEQFF

D gene: NA
J gene: TRBJ2-4
V gene: TRBV5-1
clone size: NA
CDR3 DNA: TGCGCCAGCAGCTTATTAGTCGCAGGGGCCAAAAACATTCAGTACTTC
CDR3 protein: CASSLLVAGAKNIQYF

D gene: NA
J gene: TRBJ2-2
V gene: TRBV7-2
clone size: NA
CDR3 DNA: TGTGCCAGCAGCTTATCAGCGGAAGCGAACACCGGGGAGCTGTTTTTT
CDR3 protein: CASSLSAEANTGELFF

D gene: NA
J gene: TRBJ2-1
V gene: TRBV7-9
clone size: NA
CDR3 DNA: TGTGCCAGCAGCTCGGCGGGTAGCTCCTACAATGAGCAGTTCTTC
CDR3 protein: CASSSAGSSYNEQFF

D gene: NA
J gene: TRBJ2-3
V gene: TRBV5-4
clone size: NA
CDR3 DNA: TGTGCCAGCAGTCCCCCGGGAGATACGCAGTATTTT
CDR3 protein: CASSPPGDTQYF

D gene: NA
J gene: TRBJ1-4
V gene: TRBV5-4
clone size: NA
CDR3 DNA: TGTGCCAGCAGCTTGACACATGCAACTAATGAAAAACTGTTTTTT
CDR3 protein: CASSLTHATNEKLFF

D gene: NA
J gene: TRBJ2-3
V gene: TRBV29-1
clone size: once
CDR3 DNA: TGCAGCGTTGCATGGGGACAAGGGGCGACAGATACGCAGTATTTT
CDR3 protein: CSVAWGQGATDTQYF

D gene: NA
J gene: TRBJ2-1
V gene: TRBV28
clone size: NA
CDR3 DNA: TGTGCCAGCAGTTGGACAGGAGGGGGAAGCGGGCCGGGTGAGCAGTTCTTC
CDR3 protein: CASSWTGGGSGPGEQFF

D gene: TRBD1
J gene: TRBJ1-1
V gene: TRBV29-1
clone size: NA
CDR3 DNA: TGCAGCGTTTGGGACAGGGGGAACACTGAAGCTTTCTTT
CDR3 protein: CSVWDRGNTEAFF

D gene: TRBD2
J gene: TRBJ2-3
V gene: TRBV15
clone size: NA
CDR3 DNA: TGTGCCACCAGCAGAGGGGAGCGGGACAGCACAGATACGCAGTATTTT
CDR3 protein: CATSRGERDSTDTQYF

D gene: TRBD2
J gene: TRBJ2-7
V gene: TRBV7-2
clone size: NA
CDR3 DNA: TGTGCCAGCAGCTTATATAGCGGGGGATCCTACGAGCAGTACTTC
CDR3 protein: CASSLYSGGSYEQYF

D gene: NA
J gene: TRBJ1-2
V gene: TRBV2
clone size: NA
CDR3 DNA: TGTGCCCGTGCCGGGGGTCCTAACTATGGCTACACCTTC
CDR3 protein: CARAGGPNYGYTF

D gene: TRBD1
J gene: TRBJ1-2
V gene: TRBV14
clone size: NA
CDR3 DNA: TGTGCCAGCAGCCCCTGGACAGGCGATGGCTACACCTTC
CDR3 protein: CASSPWTGDGYTF

D gene: NA
J gene: TRBJ2-7
V gene: TRBV7-6
clone size: NA
CDR3 DNA: TGTGCCAGCAGCTTAGCGTTGGCAGGGGAAGCCTACGAGCAGTACTTC
CDR3 protein: CASSLALAGEAYEQYF

D gene: NA
J gene: TRBJ2-6
V gene: TRBV5-8
clone size: NA
CDR3 DNA: TGTGCCAGCAGCTTGTTAGGGGGGGCCTCTGGGGCCAACGTCCTGACTTTC
CDR3 protein: CASSLLGGASGANVLTF

D gene: TRBD2
J gene: TRBJ2-2
V gene: TRBV4-1
clone size: NA
CDR3 DNA: TGCGCCAGCAGCCATTCACGAGCTAGCGGGAGGGACACCGGGGAGCTGTTTTTT
CDR3 protein: CASSHSRASGRDTGELFF

D gene: TRBD2
J gene: TRBJ2-1
V gene: TRBV9
clone size: NA
CDR3 DNA: TGTGCCAGCAGCGCCCGACTAGCGGGGGACCTAGAGCAGTTCTTC
CDR3 protein: CASSARLAGDLEQFF

D gene: TRBD1
J gene: TRBJ2-7
V gene: TRBV27
clone size: NA
CDR3 DNA: TGTGCCAGCAGCCGACTGACGCCCAGGGGGCGGCACGAGCAGTACTTC
CDR3 protein: CASSRLTPRGRHEQYF

D gene: NA
J gene: TRBJ1-1
V gene: TRBV5-4
clone size: NA
CDR3 DNA: TGTGCCAGCAGCCATCCCGACAGGTCCGAAGCTTTCTTT
CDR3 protein: CASSHPDRSEAFF

D gene: TRBD1
J gene: TRBJ2-7
V gene: TRBV19
clone size: NA
CDR3 DNA: TGTGCCAGTAGTACCTCCCTCCTCGACAGGGGGAGTAACGAGCAGTACTTC
CDR3 protein: CASSTSLLDRGSNEQYF

D gene: TRBD2
J gene: TRBJ2-7
V gene: TRBV11-2
clone size: NA
CDR3 DNA: TGTGCCAGCAGCTTGACTAGCGGAAAAACCTACGAGCAGTACTTC
CDR3 protein: CASSLTSGKTYEQYF

D gene: NA
J gene: TRBJ2-3
V gene: TRBV5-4
clone size: NA
CDR3 DNA: TGTGCCAGCAGCTTGGGCTCGGGTTCCACAGATACGCAGTATTTT
CDR3 protein: CASSLGSGSTDTQYF

D gene: NA
J gene: TRBJ2-2
V gene: TRBV5-5
clone size: NA
CDR3 DNA: TGTGCCAGCAGCTCTACCCTCGGGGTCACCGGGGAGCTGTTTTTT
CDR3 protein: CASSSTLGVTGELFF

D gene: NA
J gene: TRBJ2-3
V gene: TRBV2
clone size: once
CDR3 DNA: TGTGCCAGCAAGGGGATTAGCACAGATACGCAGTATTTT
CDR3 protein: CASKGISTDTQYF

D gene: NA
J gene: TRBJ2-7
V gene: TRBV28
clone size: NA
CDR3 DNA: TGTGCCAGCAGTTTCTCCGGGACACCATCCTACGAGCAGTACTTC
CDR3 protein: CASSFSGTPSYEQYF

D gene: NA
J gene: TRBJ2-7
V gene: TRBV7-6
clone size: NA
CDR3 DNA: TGTGCCAGCAGCTTAGAGGAGGGGGCATACAACGAGCAGTACTTC
CDR3 protein: CASSLEEGAYNEQYF

D gene: NA
J gene: TRBJ1-2
V gene: TRBV11-2
clone size: NA
CDR3 DNA: TGTGCCAGCAGCTTACCCGTCTCCGCGCGGGGAGGAGGCTACACCTTC
CDR3 protein: CASSLPVSARGGGYTF

D gene: TRBD2
J gene: TRBJ2-7
V gene: TRBV15
clone size: NA
CDR3 DNA: TGTGCCACCAGCAGAGATCGGGTAGCGGGAGCCTACGAGCAGTACTTC
CDR3 protein: CATSRDRVAGAYEQYF

D gene: TRBD2
J gene: TRBJ2-5
V gene: TRBV25-1
clone size: NA
CDR3 DNA: TGTGCCAGCAGTGAAGGGCGTAGCGGGGGGGGTCTGGAGACCCAGTACTTC
CDR3 protein: CASSEGRSGGGLETQYF

D gene: NA
J gene: TRBJ2-1
V gene: TRBV27
clone size: NA
CDR3 DNA: TGTGCCAGCACCCCCGTCGGGGGGCCGTATGAGCAGTTCTTC
CDR3 protein: CASTPVGGPYEQFF

D gene: TRBD1
J gene: TRBJ2-1
V gene: TRBV25-1
clone size: few
CDR3 DNA: TGTGCCAGCAGTGACCCCATGACAGGGCCCTCCTACAATGAGCAGTTCTTC
CDR3 protein: CASSDPMTGPSYNEQFF

D gene: NA
J gene: TRBJ2-1
V gene: TRBV29-1
clone size: NA
CDR3 DNA: TGCAGCGTTGAACCGTTCGTCACTAGCTACAATGAGCAGTTCTTC
CDR3 protein: CSVEPFVTSYNEQFF

D gene: TRBD1
J gene: TRBJ2-5
V gene: TRBV2
clone size: NA
CDR3 DNA: TGTGCCAGCAGTGACTTGGACAGGGGGTACCAACAAGAGACCCAGTACTTC
CDR3 protein: CASSDLDRGYQQETQYF

D gene: TRBD1
J gene: TRBJ1-2
V gene: TRBV28
clone size: few
CDR3 DNA: TGTGCCAGCACCCCACTCAGACAGGGGGTTAACTATGGCTACACCTTC
CDR3 protein: CASTPLRQGVNYGYTF

D gene: TRBD2
J gene: TRBJ2-1
V gene: TRBV5-1
clone size: NA
CDR3 DNA: TGCGCCAGCAGCGCCAGCGGGAGGGTGAATGAGCAGTTCTTC
CDR3 protein: CASSASGRVNEQFF

D gene: TRBD2
J gene: TRBJ2-7
V gene: TRBV9
clone size: NA
CDR3 DNA: TGTGCCAGCAGCACTGGACTAGCGGGGGGGATCTCCTACGAGCAGTACTTC
CDR3 protein: CASSTGLAGGISYEQYF

D gene: TRBD2
J gene: TRBJ2-3
V gene: TRBV29-1
clone size: NA
CDR3 DNA: TGCAGCGTGCAAGGACTAGCGGGAGGGACAGATACGCAGTATTTT
CDR3 protein: CSVQGLAGGTDTQYF

D gene: TRBD1
J gene: TRBJ1-5
V gene: TRBV4-1
clone size: NA
CDR3 DNA: TGCGCCAGCAGCCGCACAGGGGAACAGCCCCAGCATTTT
CDR3 protein: CASSRTGEQPQHF